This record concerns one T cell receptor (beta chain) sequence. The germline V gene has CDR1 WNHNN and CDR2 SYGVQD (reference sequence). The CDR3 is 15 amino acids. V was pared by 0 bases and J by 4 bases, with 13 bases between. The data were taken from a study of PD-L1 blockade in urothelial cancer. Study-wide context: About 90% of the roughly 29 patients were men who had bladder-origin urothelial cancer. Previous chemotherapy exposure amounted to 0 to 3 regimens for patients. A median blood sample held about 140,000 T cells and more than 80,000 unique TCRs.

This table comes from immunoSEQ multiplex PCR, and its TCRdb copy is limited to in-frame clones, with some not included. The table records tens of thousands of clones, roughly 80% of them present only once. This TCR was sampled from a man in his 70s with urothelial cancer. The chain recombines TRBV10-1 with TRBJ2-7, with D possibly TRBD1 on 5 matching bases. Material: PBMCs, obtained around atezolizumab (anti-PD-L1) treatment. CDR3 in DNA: TGCGCCAGCAGTGAGTCTACAGGACGCCCGTACGAGCAGTACTTC. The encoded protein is CASSESTGRPYEQYF.